The 5 T cell receptor beta chains in this list originate from one sample, sequenced in a study of T cell responses to AZD1222 COVID-19 vaccine. Only in-frame clones appear in the TCRdb table, and some are missing; sequencing was by immunoSEQ multiplex PCR. The sample contains 100,000 to 150,000 clones, over 75% of which appear only once. The sequenced sample was peripheral blood, obtained on day 0 of AZD1222 vaccination. All receptors derive from an adult in good health.

The J gene is TRBJ2-7, the V gene TRBV28; 7 nucleotides match TRBD1. The CDR3 contains 15 residues. The ends lost 6 bases at V and 3 bases at J; junction bases unmatched: 11. Germline V lookup: CDR1 MDHEN, CDR2 SYDVKM. The CDR3 sequence is CASRTRQGVFYEQYF. CDR3 nucleotide sequence: TGTGCCAGCAGGACCCGACAGGGCGTTTTCTACGAGCAGTACTTC.

J is TRBJ1-4 and V is TRBV6-5; D perhaps matches TRBD1 (5 bases). Trimming took 6 bases from V and 4 from J, leaving 12 bases between them. The CDR3 is 14 amino acids. CDR1 and CDR2 from the germline V gene are MNHEY and SVGAGI. For the CDR3, the DNA is TGTGCCAGCAGAGCCGGGACGGTTAATGAAAAACTGTTTTTT. Translation: CASRAGTVNEKLFF.

The chain has TRBV6-5 and TRBJ2-1; TRBD1 aligns across 11 bases. Trimming at V came to 4 bases and at J to 9 bases, leaving 5 bases not matched to a gene. This CDR3 has 14 amino acids. From germline, CDR1 is MNHEY and CDR2 SVGAGI. The CDR3 DNA reads TGTGCCAGCAGTTTCGGACAGGGGGCTGGTGAGCAGTTCTTC. This codes for CASSFGQGAGEQFF.

The chain joins TRBV19 to TRBJ2-4; D perhaps matches TRBD1 (6 bases). The germline V and J ends were trimmed by 5 bases and 6 bases, with 11 bases remaining between them. This CDR3 is 13 amino acids long. Germline-derived CDR1 and CDR2 are LNHDA and SQIVND (reference sequence). For the CDR3, the DNA is TGTGCCAGTAGTGCTGAACAGGGAAACATTCAGTACTTC. Amino acids: CASSAEQGNIQYF.

The chain employs TRBV4-3 and TRBJ1-1; no clear D. V lost 4 bases, J lost 8 bases, and 20 bases lay in between. The CDR3 spans 15 residues. Germline CDR1 reads LGHNA; CDR2 reads YSLEER. This CDR3 reads CASSLFWQTGPEAFF. CDR3 nucleotide sequence: TGCGCCAGCAGCCTTTTCTGGCAGACCGGCCCAGAAGCTTTCTTT.